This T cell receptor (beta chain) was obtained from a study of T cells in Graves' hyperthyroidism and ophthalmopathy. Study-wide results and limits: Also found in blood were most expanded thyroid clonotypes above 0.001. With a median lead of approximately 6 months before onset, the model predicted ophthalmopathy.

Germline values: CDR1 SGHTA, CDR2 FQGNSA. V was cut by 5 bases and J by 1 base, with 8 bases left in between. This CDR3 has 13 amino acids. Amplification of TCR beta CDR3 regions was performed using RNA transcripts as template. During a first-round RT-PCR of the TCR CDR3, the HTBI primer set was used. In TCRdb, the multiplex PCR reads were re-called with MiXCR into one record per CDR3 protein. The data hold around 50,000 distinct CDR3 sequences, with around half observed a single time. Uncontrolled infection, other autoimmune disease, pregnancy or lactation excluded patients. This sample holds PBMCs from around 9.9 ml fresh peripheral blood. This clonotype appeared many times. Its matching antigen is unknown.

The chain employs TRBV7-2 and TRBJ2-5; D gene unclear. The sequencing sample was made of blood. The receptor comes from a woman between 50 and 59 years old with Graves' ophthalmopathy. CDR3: CASSTSPQETQYF. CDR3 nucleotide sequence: TGTGCCAGCAGCACGAGCCCCCAAGAGACCCAGTACTTC.